These 10 T cell receptor beta chains were all obtained from the same sample, sequenced in a study of shared clonotypes between healthy human individuals. This table comes from immunoSEQ multiplex PCR, and its TCRdb copy is limited to in-frame clones, with some not included. Among over a million clones listed, more than 75% were seen once. Sequenced input: memory CD4+ T cells from PBMCs. Subset denoted: CD45RA-negative fraction. Receptors were obtained from a young man in good health. Some clones in this sample may be carry-over from other donors' samples.

This clone was recorded once. V gene TRBV11-2 combines with J gene TRBJ2-3; 8 positions match TRBD2. CDR3 length: 16 amino acids. Germline CDR1 and CDR2: SGHAT and FQNNGV. V shed 2 bases and J 2 bases; nucleotides not matched to a gene: 6. This CDR3 reads CASSLSSGRTTDTQYF. CDR3 in DNA: TGTGCCAGCAGCTTATCTAGCGGGCGTACCACAGATACGCAGTATTTT.

V usage is TRBV27 and J usage is TRBJ2-3; a weak D match, TRBD1 (5 bases). The CDR3 runs 16 residues. Germline CDR1 MNHEY, CDR2 SMNVEV (reference sequence). Between the trimmed V and J ends, which lost 5 bases and 0 bases, there was a span of 15 bases. The CDR3 DNA is TGTGCCAGCAGTCGTCGAGGACACCTCAGCACAGATACGCAGTATTTT. This gives the protein CASSRRGHLSTDTQYF.

The V gene is TRBV21-1, the J gene TRBJ2-1; TRBD1 is the table's D call, not checked against the DNA. TRBV21-1 is marked as a pseudogene. The CDR3 covers 18 residues. The CDR3 nucleotides read TGTGCCAGCAGCAAAGATGGGGCAGGGGCCGTTCCGTACAATGAGCAGTTCTTC. Translated, it gives CASSKDGAGAVPYNEQFF.

The chain joins TRBV7-2 to TRBJ2-7; 10 bases are a match to TRBD2. CDR3 size: 19 residues. J was trimmed by 4 bases and V by 3 bases; bases with no gene match: 18. Germline-derived CDR1 and CDR2 are SGHTA and FQGNSA. CDR3 amino acids: CASSFFPGSLAGVGYEQYF. The CDR3, as DNA: TGTGCCAGCAGCTTCTTCCCGGGGAGTCTAGCGGGAGTTGGGTACGAGCAGTACTTC.

This chain links TRBV4-3 with TRBJ2-5, with TRBD2 as a possible D gene (6 bases). The better agreement between TRBJ2-7 and the DNA end casts doubt on the J call. Germline-derived CDR1 and CDR2 are LGHNA and YSLEER. The CDR3 is made up of 13 amino acids. The CDR3 region has the DNA TGCGCCAGCAGCCCGTACAGCGGGTACGAGCAGTACTTC. This encodes CASSPYSGYEQYF.

This clone was detected once. The chain combines TRBV5-1 with TRBJ1-1; the D is unclear. The CDR3 is made up of 16 amino acids. From germline, CDR1 is SGHRS and CDR2 YFSETQ. V was cut by 0 bases and J by 5 bases, with 17 bases left in between. The CDR3 reads CASSLGYSSTWTEAFF. CDR3 DNA sequence: TGCGCCAGCAGCTTGGGGTACAGCTCAACGTGGACTGAAGCTTTCTTT.

The chain joins TRBV9 to TRBJ2-1; 7 bases map to TRBD1. Per germline, CDR1 SGDLS and CDR2 YYNGEE. J lost 2 bases, V lost 4 bases, and 9 bases had no gene match. The CDR3 extends over 16 amino acids. The CDR3 DNA is TGTGCCAGCAGCTTCGGCGAGGGGGCAACCTACAATGAGCAGTTCTTC. Residues: CASSFGEGATYNEQFF.

The CDR3 DNA sequence: TGTGCCAGCAGTGGCGCCGGGACGGGGGGCCGGAATGAGCAGTTCTTC. Protein product: CASSGAGTGGRNEQFF. The V call is TRBV6-4, the J call TRBJ2-1, with D possibly matching TRBD2 (7 bases). The CDR3 runs to 16 residues. The V and J ends lost 4 bases and 7 bases respectively, with 20 bases between them. CDR1 is MRHNA and CDR2 is SNTAGT in the germline V gene.

The chain joins TRBV5-1 to TRBJ2-1, with D unclear. Germline V CDR1 and CDR2: SGHRS, YFSETQ. The CDR3 is made up of 14 amino acids. V was pared by 1 base and J by 6 bases, with 11 bases between. In DNA, the CDR3 is TGCGCCAGCAGCTTGTACACGACCCGCAATGAGCAGTTCTTC. Amino acid sequence: CASSLYTTRNEQFF.

The genes are TRBV28 and TRBJ1-4, with TRBD1 as a possible D gene (6 bases). Trimming stripped 5 bases from V and 8 bases from J, with 12 bases between. Per the germline V gene, CDR1 is MDHEN and CDR2 is SYDVKM. The CDR3 extends over 13 amino acids. The CDR3 spells CASSTGGAEKLFF. CDR3 nucleotides: TGTGCCAGCAGTACTGGGGGCGCGGAAAAACTGTTTTTT.